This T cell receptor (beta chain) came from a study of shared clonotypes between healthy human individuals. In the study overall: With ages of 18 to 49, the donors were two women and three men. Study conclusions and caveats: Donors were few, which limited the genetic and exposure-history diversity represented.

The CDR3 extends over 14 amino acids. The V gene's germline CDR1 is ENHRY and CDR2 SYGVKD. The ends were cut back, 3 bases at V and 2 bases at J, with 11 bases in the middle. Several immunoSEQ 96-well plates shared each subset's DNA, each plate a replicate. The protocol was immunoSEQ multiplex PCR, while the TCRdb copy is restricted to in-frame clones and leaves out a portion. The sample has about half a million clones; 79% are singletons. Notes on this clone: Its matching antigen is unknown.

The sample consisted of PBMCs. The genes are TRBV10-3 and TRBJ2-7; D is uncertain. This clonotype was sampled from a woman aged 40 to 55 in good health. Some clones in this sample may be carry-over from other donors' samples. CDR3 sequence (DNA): TGTGCCATCAGTGACTCAGGAGAAGCCTACGAGCAGTACTTC. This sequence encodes CAISDSGEAYEQYF.